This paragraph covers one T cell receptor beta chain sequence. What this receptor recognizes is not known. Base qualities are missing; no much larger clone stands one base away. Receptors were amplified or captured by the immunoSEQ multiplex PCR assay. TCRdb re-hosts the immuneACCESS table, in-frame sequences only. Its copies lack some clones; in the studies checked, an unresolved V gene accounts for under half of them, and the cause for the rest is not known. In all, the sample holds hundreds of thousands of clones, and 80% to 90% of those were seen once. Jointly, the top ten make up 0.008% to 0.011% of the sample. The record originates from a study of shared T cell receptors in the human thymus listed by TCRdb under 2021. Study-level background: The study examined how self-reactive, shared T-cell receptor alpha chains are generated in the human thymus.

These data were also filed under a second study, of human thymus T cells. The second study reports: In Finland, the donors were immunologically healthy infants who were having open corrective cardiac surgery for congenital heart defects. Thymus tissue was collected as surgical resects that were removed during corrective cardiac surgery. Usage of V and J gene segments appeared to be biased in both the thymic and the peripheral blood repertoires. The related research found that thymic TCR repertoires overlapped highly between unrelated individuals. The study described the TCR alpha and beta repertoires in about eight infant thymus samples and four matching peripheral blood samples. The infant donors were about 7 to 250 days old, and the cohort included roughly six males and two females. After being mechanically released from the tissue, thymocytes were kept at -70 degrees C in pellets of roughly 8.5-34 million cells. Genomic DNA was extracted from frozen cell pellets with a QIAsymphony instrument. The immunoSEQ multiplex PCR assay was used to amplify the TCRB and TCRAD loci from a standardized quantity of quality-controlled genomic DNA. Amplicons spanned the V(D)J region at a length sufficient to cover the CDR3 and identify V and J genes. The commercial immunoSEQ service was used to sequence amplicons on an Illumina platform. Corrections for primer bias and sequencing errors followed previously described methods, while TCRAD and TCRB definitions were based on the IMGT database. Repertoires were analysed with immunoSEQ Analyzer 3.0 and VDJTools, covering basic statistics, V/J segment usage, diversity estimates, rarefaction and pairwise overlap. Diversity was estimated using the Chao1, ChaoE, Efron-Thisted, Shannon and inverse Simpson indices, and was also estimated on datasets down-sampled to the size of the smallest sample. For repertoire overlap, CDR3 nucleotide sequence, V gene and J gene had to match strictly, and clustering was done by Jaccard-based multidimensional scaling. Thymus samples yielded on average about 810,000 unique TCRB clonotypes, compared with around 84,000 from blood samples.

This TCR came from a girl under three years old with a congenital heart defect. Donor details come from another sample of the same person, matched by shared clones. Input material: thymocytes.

The CDR3 is CASSQGSPRRGNTIYF. Here is the DNA: TGTGCCAGCAGCCAAGGGTCCCCCCGGAGGGGAAACACCATATATTTT. The chain joins TRBV14 to TRBJ1-3; a confident D gene designation cannot be given. Reading from cysteine to phenylalanine, the CDR3 counts 16 amino acids. The kept DNA is CDR3 alone, 48 bases in frame from the first base. V was cut back by 1 base and J by 4 bases, leaving a gap of 14 bases between them. In the germline V gene, CDR1 corresponds to SGHDN and CDR2 to FVKESK.